The 18 T cell receptor beta chains below come from one sample, sequenced in a study of neurological immune-mediated disorders. One entry per CDR3 protein results from TCRdb running MiXCR on the 5' RACE reads. The table includes 55,000 to 70,000 distinct CDR3 sequences, around 3.9% detected once. Sequencing was done on a sample of PBMCs. The source of these receptors is a man younger than 40 with multiple sclerosis.

In this sample, this clonotype turned up many times. The CDR3 sequence: CAIGLGGGLTDEQFF. The CDR3 nucleotides read TGTGCCATCGGGCTGGGCGGGGGGCTCACCGATGAGCAGTTCTTC. The J gene is TRBJ2-1, the V gene TRBV10-3; 8 nucleotides match TRBD2. CDR3 length: 15 residues. V lost 8 bases to trimming and J lost 8 bases; unmatched junction nucleotides: 14. Germline values: CDR1 ENHRY, CDR2 SYGVKD.

In its sample, this clonotype was seen many times. The genes are TRBV5-5 and TRBJ1-6; D call uncertain. The V end was cut by 2 bases, the J end by 9 bases, with 21 bases between. This CDR3 comprises 17 residues. Germline lookup yields CDR1 SGHKS and CDR2 YYEKEE (reference sequence). For the CDR3, the DNA is TGTGCCAGCAGCTTTTTCGCGGCAGCTAGGACCAGTTCACCCCTCCACTTT. Amino acids: CASSFFAAARTSSPLHF. The entire variable domain, with the rest obtained from reference TRBV5-5 and TRBJ1-6, is as follows: DAGVTQSPTHLIKTRGQQVTLRCSPISGHKSVSWYQQVLGQGPQFIFQYYEKEERGRGNFPDRFSARQFPNYSSELNVNALLLGDSALYLCASSFFAAARTSSPLHFGNGTRLTVT.

The chain recombines TRBV30 with TRBJ2-2, with D maybe TRBD1 (5 bases). Trimming cost V 0 bases and J 4 bases, with 15 bases left between them. This CDR3 has 16 residues. Germline V CDR1 and CDR2: GTSNPN, SVGIG (reference sequence). Here the CDR3 reads CAWSVLVGDGTGELFF. The CDR3, as DNA: TGTGCCTGGAGTGTACTGGTAGGGGATGGCACCGGGGAGCTGTTTTTT.

This clonotype came up many times. This chain uses TRBV5-1 with TRBJ1-4; 8 bases map to TRBD1. The CDR3 is 15 residues long. V shed 3 bases, J shed 8 bases, and the junction held 9 bases outside the gene matches. Germline V CDR1 and CDR2: SGHRS, YFSETQ. The CDR3 DNA sequence: TGCGCCAGCAGCTCCACAGGGGGAACAAAGGAAAAACTGTTTTTT. Its protein is CASSSTGGTKEKLFF.

On this clonotype: The junction departs from germline at one end; a sequencing error may be responsible. This sequence joins TRBV9 and TRBJ1-5; no firm D call. The CDR3 is 12 amino acids. The germline V gene encodes CDR1 SGDLS and CDR2 YYNGEE. DNA for the CDR3: TGTGCCAGCAGCGTAGGGTTCGAGCCCCAGAATTTT. Amino acid sequence: CASSVGFEPQNF.

This clonotype was detected a few times. A read error may account for a junction end that differs from germline. J is TRBJ1-5 and V is TRBV4-1, with TRBD1 matching 8 bases. Germline V gene data show CDR1 as MGHRA and CDR2 as YSYEKL. This CDR3 region has 15 residues. The CDR3 bases are TGCGCCAGCAGCCTTGTGCCAGGGGGCGTTCAGCCCCAGAATTTT. Translating gives CASSLVPGGVQPQNF.

At least ten counts were recorded for this clonotype. The V gene is TRBV29-1, the J gene TRBJ2-7, with 8 positions matching TRBD2. This CDR3 region has 13 residues. V shed 4 bases, J shed 2 bases, and the junction held 4 bases outside the gene matches. Germline CDR1 SQVTM, CDR2 ANQGSEA. Here the CDR3 reads CSVGAGGAYEQYF. Here the CDR3 DNA reads TGCAGCGTTGGCGCCGGGGGGGCCTACGAGCAGTACTTC.

At least ten counts were recorded for this clonotype. The chain has TRBV12-3 or TRBV12-4 and TRBJ2-1; D call uncertain. The CDR3 is 12 amino acids. The V and J ends lost 3 bases and 6 bases respectively, with 6 bases between them. The CDR3 loop reads CASSLAANEQFF. The CDR3 DNA follows: TGTGCCAGCAGTTTGGCCGCCAATGAGCAGTTCTTC.

Comments on this clonotype: This may stem from a read error, because a much larger clone lies one nucleotide away. The chain combines TRBV20-1 with TRBJ2-5, with 7 bases aligning to TRBD2. The V segment lost 4 bases and the J segment 2 bases; nucleotides outside the gene matches: 25. The CDR3 consists of 20 residues. CDR1 and CDR2 (germline): DFQATT, SNEGSKA (reference sequence). The CDR3 coding sequence is TGCAGTGCTACCATTTCCCCTCAGGGTCTGGCGGGGGAATTTCAAGAGACCCAGTACTTC. Residues: CSATISPQGLAGEFQETQYF.

This clonotype was found many times. The chain carries TRBV24-1 and TRBJ2-1; 9 positions agree with TRBD1. This CDR3 contains 14 residues. With V trimmed by 6 bases and J by 6 bases, 5 bases remained unmatched. Per the germline V gene, CDR1 is KGHDR and CDR2 is SFDVKD. The CDR3 DNA follows: TGTGCCACCAGTAGACAGGGGGGAGGCAATGAGCAGTTCTTC. It yields the protein CATSRQGGGNEQFF.

This clonotype appeared many times. V is TRBV19 and J is TRBJ1-5, with TRBD1 matching 8 bases. V lost 6 bases, J lost 3 bases, and 7 bases stayed unmatched. This CDR3 comprises 15 residues. CDR1 and CDR2 from the germline V gene are LNHDA and SQIVND (reference sequence). The CDR3 region has the DNA TGTGCCAGTAGGACAGACAGGGGATACAATCAGCCCCAGCATTTT. Protein: CASRTDRGYNQPQHF.

This clonotype was detected many times. V gene TRBV12-3 or TRBV12-4 combines with J gene TRBJ1-5; D gene ambiguous. The V end lost 7 bases, the J end lost 6 bases, and 13 bases lay between the germline ends. CDR3 size: 13 residues. The CDR3 DNA reads as TGTGCCAGCACCTTGCACTTCAGTCAGCCCCAGCATTTT. This sequence encodes CASTLHFSQPQHF.

This clonotype occurred many times. The V call is TRBV7-2, the J call TRBJ1-1, with unresolved D. Germline lookup yields CDR1 SGHTA and CDR2 FQGNSA. V gave up 3 bases and J gave up 0 bases, with 11 bases separating them. The CDR3 runs 15 residues. CDR3 in amino acids: CASSLYSVMNTEAFF. The CDR3 DNA sequence: TGTGCCAGCAGCTTGTACAGCGTAATGAACACTGAAGCTTTCTTT. The full variable domain, with the rest looked up from reference TRBV7-2 and TRBJ1-1, is GAGVSQSPSNKVTEKGKDVELRCDPISGHTALYWYRQSLGQGLEFLIYFQGNSAPDKSGLPSDRFSAERTGGSVSTLTIQRTQQEDSAVYLCASSLYSVMNTEAFFGQGTRLTVV.

This clonotype was counted at least ten times. The chain uses TRBV2 and TRBJ2-7; D unclear. Trimming took 5 bases from V and 3 from J, leaving 17 bases between them. This CDR3 is 15 amino acids long. CDR1 is SNHLY, CDR2 FYNNEI, per germline. The CDR3 sequence: CASSSTGAGDYEQYF. The DNA of the CDR3 is TGTGCCAGCAGTTCGACTGGAGCTGGGGACTACGAGCAGTACTTC.

The table lists this clonotype with many counts. The chain uses TRBV5-1 and TRBJ2-7, with a weak D call TRBD1 (5 bases). CDR1 SGHRS and CDR2 YFSETQ come from the germline V gene. V was cut by 4 bases and J by 6 bases, with 11 bases left in between. CDR3 size: 12 residues. The CDR3 nucleotides are TGCGCCAGCAGCCGTGCAGGGTCCGAGCAGTACTTC. Protein sequence: CASSRAGSEQYF.

Ten or more counts support this clonotype. This chain joins TRBV12-3 or TRBV12-4 and TRBJ2-5; D gene unclear. With 2 bases removed from V and 5 bases from J, the gap between germline ends came to 6 bases. The CDR3 is 12 residues long. For the CDR3, the DNA is TGTGCCAGCAGTTTAAAGCTGGAGACCCAGTACTTC. Residues: CASSLKLETQYF.

This clonotype appeared many times. The rearrangement uses TRBV10-3 and TRBJ2-5, with D uncertain. The CDR3 has 15 residues. The V end was cut by 2 bases, the J end by 4 bases, with 14 bases between. CDR1 and CDR2 (germline): ENHRY, SYGVKD. The CDR3 DNA reads as TGTGCCATCAGTGAGGCGTTTTCTGGAAGAGAGACCCAGTACTTC. Amino acid sequence: CAISEAFSGRETQYF.

Ten or more counts support this clonotype. This rearrangement joins TRBV5-1 to TRBJ1-1; possible D gene TRBD1, 6 bases. This CDR3 comprises 15 residues. Germline assignment: CDR1 SGHRS and CDR2 YFSETQ. Trimming took 1 base from V and 7 from J, leaving 17 bases between them. The chain's CDR3 is CASSLIGGTPNEAFF. The CDR3 nucleotides are TGCGCCAGCAGCTTGATAGGAGGGACACCGAATGAAGCTTTCTTT.